These T cell receptor beta chains were read from a single sample in a study of blood T cell repertoires in COVID-19. Using immunoSEQ multiplex PCR, the repertoire was profiled, and TCRdb retains in-frame clones only, with some absent. This table has some 150,000 clones, approximately 85% appearing once. Sequenced: peripheral blood. These receptors all stem from an elderly woman with acute or convalescent COVID-19. CDR3s include the opening cysteine and the closing phenylalanine or tryptophan. D genes are given only for firm matches. For some rows the clone size is stated as once, few or many, or as a class when expanded; others skip it.

TRBD2	14	TRBV18	-	TRBJ2-3	TGTGCCAGCTCACGGGCTAGCGGGAGGAATACGCAGTATTTT	CASSRASGRNTQYF
TRBD1	16	TRBV6-5	-	TRBJ1-2	TGTGCCAGCAGTTACTCGCAGGGGGCTTGGATCTATGGCTACACCTTC	CASSYSQGAWIYGYTF
-	15	TRBV7-2	-	TRBJ1-3	TGTGCCAGCAGCCGGGGACTCTTACTCGGAAACACCATATATTTT	CASSRGLLLGNTIYF
-	15	TRBV7-9	few	TRBJ2-7	TGTGCCAGCAGCCCTTTTACAGGGATCTTGGGAGAGCAGTACTTC	CASSPFTGILGEQYF
-	13	TRBV7-8	few	TRBJ1-2	TGTGCCAGCAGCTTAGGGCCGCATAATGGCTACACCTTC	CASSLGPHNGYTF
TRBD1	15	TRBV27	-	TRBJ1-1	TGTGCCAGCAGTTCGAACAGGGGGCAGAACACTGAAGCTTTCTTT	CASSSNRGQNTEAFF
-	14	TRBV2	-	TRBJ2-5	TGTGCCAGCAGTCCCGGCAGACAACAAGAGACCCAGTACTTC	CASSPGRQQETQYF
TRBD2	15	TRBV28	-	TRBJ2-5	TGTGCCAGCAGAGCCGAGCGGGGGGGCTGGGAGACCCAGTACTTC	CASRAERGGWETQYF
TRBD2	14	TRBV28	-	TRBJ2-3	TGTGCCAGCAGTTCCGGGACTAGGACAGATACGCAGTATTTT	CASSSGTRTDTQYF
-	14	TRBV2	few	TRBJ1-5	TGTGCCAGCAGTGAAGCGTCCAGGGTCCAGCCCCAGCATTTT	CASSEASRVQPQHF